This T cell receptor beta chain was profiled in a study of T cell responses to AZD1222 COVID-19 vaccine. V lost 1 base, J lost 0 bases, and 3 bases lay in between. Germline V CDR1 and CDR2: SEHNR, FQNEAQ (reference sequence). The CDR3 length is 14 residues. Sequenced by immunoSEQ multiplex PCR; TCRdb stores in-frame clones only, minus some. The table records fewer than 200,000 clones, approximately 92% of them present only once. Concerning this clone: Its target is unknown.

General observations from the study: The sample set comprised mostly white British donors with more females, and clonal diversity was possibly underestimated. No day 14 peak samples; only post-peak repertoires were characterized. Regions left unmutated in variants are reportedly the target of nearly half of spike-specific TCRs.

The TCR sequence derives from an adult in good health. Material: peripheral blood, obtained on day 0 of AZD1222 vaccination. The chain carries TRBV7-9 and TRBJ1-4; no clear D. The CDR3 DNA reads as TGTGCCAGCAGCTTAGGGTCAACTAATGAAAAACTGTTTTTT. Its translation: CASSLGSTNEKLFF.